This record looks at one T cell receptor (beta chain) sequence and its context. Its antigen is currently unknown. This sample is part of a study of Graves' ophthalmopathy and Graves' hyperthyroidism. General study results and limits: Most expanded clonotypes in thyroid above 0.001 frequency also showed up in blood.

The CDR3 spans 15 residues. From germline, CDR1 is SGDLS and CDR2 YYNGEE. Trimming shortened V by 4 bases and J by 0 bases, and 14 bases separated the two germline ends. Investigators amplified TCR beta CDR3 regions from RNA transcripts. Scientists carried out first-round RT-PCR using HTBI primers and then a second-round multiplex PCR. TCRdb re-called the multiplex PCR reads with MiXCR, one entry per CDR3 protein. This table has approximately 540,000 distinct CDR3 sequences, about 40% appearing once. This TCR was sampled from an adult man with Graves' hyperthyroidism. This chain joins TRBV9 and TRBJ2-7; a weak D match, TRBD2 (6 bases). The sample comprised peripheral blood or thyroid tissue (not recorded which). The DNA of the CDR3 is TGTGCCAGCAGCACTGATACCGGGAGCTCCTACGAGCAGTACTTC. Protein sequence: CASSTDTGSSYEQYF. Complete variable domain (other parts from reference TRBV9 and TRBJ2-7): DSGVTQTPKHLITATGQRVTLRCSPRSGDLSVYWYQQSLDQGLQFLIQYYNGEERAKGNILERFSAQQFPDLHSELNLSSLELGDSALYFCASSTDTGSSYEQYFGPGTRLTVT.